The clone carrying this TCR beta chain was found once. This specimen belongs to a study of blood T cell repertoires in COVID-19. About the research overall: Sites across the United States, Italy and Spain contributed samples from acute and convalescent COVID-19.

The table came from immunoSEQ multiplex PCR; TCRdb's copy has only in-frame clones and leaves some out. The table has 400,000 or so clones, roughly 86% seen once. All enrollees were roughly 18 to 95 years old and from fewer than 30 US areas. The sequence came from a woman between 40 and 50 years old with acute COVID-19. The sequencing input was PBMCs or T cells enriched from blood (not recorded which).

The CDR3 loop is CASSSTSGGVETQYF. CDR3 DNA: TGTGCCAGTAGTAGCACTAGCGGGGGAGTAGAGACCCAGTACTTC. This chain connects TRBV19 to TRBJ2-5; 11 positions match TRBD2. Germline V lookup: CDR1 LNHDA, CDR2 SQIVND (reference sequence). The CDR3 is made up of 15 amino acids. V trimming: 4 bases; J trimming: 4 bases; junction bases outside the gene matches: 5. Combining the CDR3 with reference TRBV19 and TRBJ2-5 gives the whole variable domain DGGITQSPKYLFRKEGQNVTLSCEQNLNHDAMYWYRQDPGQGLRLIYYSQIVNDFQKGDIAEGYSVSREKKESFPLTVTSAQKNPTAFYLCASSSTSGGVETQYFGPGTRLLVL.